The 26 T cell receptor beta chains listed next were all sequenced from one sample in a study of T-cell memory formation after mild COVID-19. TCRdb itself ran the 5' RACE reads through MiXCR, one entry per CDR3 protein. The table shows approximately 580,000 distinct CDR3 sequences, with just over 20% occurring only once. Material: PBMCs or a T cell subset sorted from them (not recorded which). The source is an adult woman who had mild COVID-19 (a few samples of this study predate the infection). Cell type and time point are not known.

This clonotype was detected a few times. The chain is built from TRBV7-9 and TRBJ2-3, with D perhaps matching TRBD1 or TRBD2 (5 bases each). Germline V CDR1 and CDR2: SEHNR, FQNEAQ (reference sequence). The CDR3 is 17 residues long. V gave up 5 bases and J gave up 2 bases, with 20 bases separating them. The CDR3 loop is CASSRKVGVSLTDTQYF. In nucleotides, the CDR3 is TGTGCCAGCAGCCGGAAGGTGGGGGTTAGTCTCACAGATACGCAGTATTTT.

The chain employs TRBV6-5 and TRBJ1-6; D call uncertain. Germline CDR1 is MNHEY and CDR2 is SVGAGI. There are 13 residues in the CDR3. V shed 4 bases and J shed 9 bases, with 10 bases lying between them. The CDR3 spells CASSSSWSSPLHF. The DNA for the CDR3 is TGTGCCAGCAGTTCGTCCTGGTCTTCACCCCTCCACTTT.

This clonotype has just a few counts. This sequence joins TRBV20-1 and TRBJ2-2; D is unclear. CDR3 length: 13 amino acids. From germline, CDR1 is DFQATT and CDR2 SNEGSKA (reference sequence). The germline V and J ends were trimmed by 1 base and 10 bases, with 13 bases remaining between them. The CDR3 here is CSARGPLAEELFF. As DNA, the CDR3 is TGCAGTGCTAGAGGGCCCCTCGCCGAGGAGCTGTTTTTT.

This clonotype was observed a handful of times. The V call is TRBV20-1, the J call TRBJ2-7; 7 bases match TRBD1. The CDR3 runs 15 residues. Germline CDR1 and CDR2: DFQATT and SNEGSKA (reference sequence). The trim removed 0 bases at V and 4 bases at J, leaving 9 bases unmatched. CDR3 amino acids: CSARDLQRTGYEQYF. The CDR3 DNA reads as TGCAGTGCTAGAGATCTCCAGCGGACAGGATACGAGCAGTACTTC.

Worth noting for this clonotype: Lacking the conserved final phenylalanine or tryptophan, this CDR3 likely reflects a read error. The chain recombines TRBV5-1 with TRBJ2-2; 12 positions match TRBD1. The ends lost 4 bases at V and 4 bases at J; junction bases unmatched: 8. The germline CDR1 and CDR2 sequences are SGHRS and YFSETQ. There are 17 residues in the CDR3. The CDR3 DNA sequence: TGCGCCAGCAGCGGACCGGGACAGGGGGCTGGCACCGGGGAGCTGTTTCTT. This gives the protein CASSGPGQGAGTGELFL.

At least ten counts were recorded for this clonotype. The chain carries TRBV29-1 and TRBJ1-2; D gene ambiguous. The CDR3 sequence is 13 residues long. The germline V gene has CDR1 SQVTM and CDR2 ANQGSEA. V gave up 2 bases and J gave up 8 bases, with 15 bases separating them. The CDR3 spells CSVEQPALGGYTF. Written as DNA, the CDR3 is TGCAGCGTTGAACAGCCAGCACTTGGGGGCTACACCTTC.

This clonotype was detected a few times. The chain uses TRBV29-1 and TRBJ2-2; TRBD2 aligns across 13 bases. Germline V gene sequence: CDR1 SQVTM, CDR2 ANQGSEA. The CDR3 loop spans 15 amino acids. J gave up 7 bases and V 5 bases, and 7 bases lay outside the gene matches. The CDR3 spells CSVPGTSGVVGELFF. The CDR3 nucleotides read TGCAGCGTTCCGGGGACTAGCGGGGTTGTCGGGGAGCTGTTTTTT.

The V call is TRBV12-3 or TRBV12-4, the J call TRBJ2-7; D could derive from TRBD1 or TRBD2 (5 bases each). The CDR3 consists of 16 residues. V was pared by 3 bases and J by 1 base, with 16 bases between. CDR3 bases: TGTGCCAGCAGTTTCAGTAGGGGACGGGGTTCCTACGAGCAGTACTTC. It specifies CASSFSRGRGSYEQYF.

This clonotype was seen a handful of times. This rearrangement joins TRBV6-5 to TRBJ2-7; TRBD1 might be the D (6 bases). Looked up from germline, CDR1 is MNHEY and CDR2 is SVGAGI. With 6 bases removed from V and 2 bases from J, the gap between germline ends came to 20 bases. This CDR3 contains 16 residues. The CDR3 nucleotides are TGTGCCAGCAGCGGTGGAACAGGGTGGAGGACCTACGAGCAGTACTTC. Translation: CASSGGTGWRTYEQYF.

In this sample, this clonotype turned up a few times. Relative to the germline gene, one junction end is altered; a read error may explain this. The chain has TRBV20-1 and TRBJ2-3; D is unclear. The CDR3 sequence is 12 residues long. CDR1 DFQATT and CDR2 SNEGSKA come from the germline V gene (reference sequence). DNA of the CDR3: TGCAGTGCCAGAGCCGTGGGAGATACGCAGTATTTT. Amino acids: CSARAVGDTQYF.

The rearrangement joins TRBV20-1 to TRBJ2-1; tentative D call: TRBD1 (7 bases). Trimming stripped 4 bases from V and 4 bases from J, with 17 bases between. The germline CDR1 and CDR2 sequences are DFQATT and SNEGSKA (reference sequence). The CDR3 loop spans 15 amino acids. The CDR3 protein is CSAISGGRTYNEQFF. CDR3 nucleotides: TGCAGTGCTATCTCAGGGGGGCGGACTTACAATGAGCAGTTCTTC.

This clonotype was seen more than once but under ten times. This sequence joins TRBV6-2 or TRBV6-3 and TRBJ2-3; tentative D call: TRBD2 (5 bases). Trimming stripped 7 bases from V and 4 bases from J, with 18 bases between. Germline V gene sequence: CDR1 MNHEY, CDR2 SVGEGT. CDR3 length: 15 amino acids. The CDR3 reads CASNGLTPGADTQYF. CDR3 DNA: TGTGCCAGCAACGGACTTACCCCGGGCGCAGATACGCAGTATTTT.

The rearrangement links TRBV7-3 to TRBJ2-1, with 9 bases aligning to TRBD2. The CDR3 consists of 16 residues. Unmatched junction bases numbered 8, after V lost 0 bases and J lost 8 bases. From germline, CDR1 is SGHTA and CDR2 FQGTGA. This CDR3 is CASSLTGREGRYEQFF. The CDR3 DNA sequence: TGTGCCAGCAGCTTAACGGGGCGGGAGGGCCGCTATGAGCAGTTCTTC.

Only a few counts were recorded for this clonotype. This chain uses TRBV7-8 with TRBJ2-7; D is uncertain. Germline V CDR1 and CDR2: SGHVS, FQNEAQ. CDR3 size: 13 residues. V lost 5 bases and J lost 1, with 9 bases in between. For the CDR3, the DNA is TGTGCCAGCAGCCACCGGGTTTCCTACGAGCAGTACTTC. It specifies CASSHRVSYEQYF.

V is TRBV29-1 and J is TRBJ1-2; D is possibly TRBD1 (6 bases). CDR1 is SQVTM, CDR2 ANQGSEA, per germline. V was trimmed by 5 bases and J by 7 bases, leaving 17 bases between them. CDR3 length: 13 amino acids. The CDR3 DNA reads as TGCAGCGTTTTGACGGGCACAGGGTCTGGCTACACCTTC. Translated: CSVLTGTGSGYTF.

The rearrangement links TRBV28 to TRBJ2-2; D is ambiguous. From germline, CDR1 is MDHEN and CDR2 SYDVKM. Between the trimmed V and J ends, which lost 5 bases and 1 base, there was a span of 14 bases. This CDR3 spans 16 amino acids. The CDR3 bases are TGTGCCAGCAGTCTCTTCTCGACTGGGAACACCGGGGAGCTGTTTTTT. As protein: CASSLFSTGNTGELFF.

The chain links TRBV20-1 to TRBJ1-2; 7 nucleotides agree with TRBD1. The CDR3 spans 13 residues. V gave up 6 bases and J gave up 6 bases; unmatched junction bases: 10. Germline loops: CDR1 DFQATT, CDR2 SNEGSKA (reference sequence). The CDR3 sequence is CSAVQGVSDGYTF. CDR3 DNA sequence: TGCAGTGCCGTCCAGGGGGTTTCTGATGGCTACACCTTC.

This chain joins TRBV14 and TRBJ2-7, with D perhaps assigned TRBD1 or TRBD2 (6 bases each). CDR3 size: 15 residues. The V end lost 4 bases, the J end lost 2 bases, and 15 bases lay between the germline ends. The V gene's germline CDR1 is SGHDN and CDR2 FVKESK. The DNA for the CDR3 is TGTGCCAGCAGCCCCCATGGGGGGCGTCCCTACGAGCAGTACTTC. Amino acids: CASSPHGGRPYEQYF.

The CDR3 DNA follows: TGTGCCAGCAGCCTCACGACAGGGGTAGGCGAGCAGTACTTC. It yields the protein CASSLTTGVGEQYF. V and J are TRBV27 and TRBJ2-7, with 8 positions matching TRBD1. Trimming took 6 bases from V and 6 from J; bases not matched to a gene: 10. The CDR3 is 14 amino acids. Germline CDR1 reads MNHEY; CDR2 reads SMNVEV (reference sequence).

This clonotype was counted between two and nine times. The gene calls are TRBV4-1 and TRBJ2-7; 11 bases agree with TRBD1. After removal of 6 bases from V and 5 bases from J, the junction contained 6 bases not matched to a gene. CDR3 length: 14 residues. CDR1 and CDR2 (germline): MGHRA, YSYEKL. CDR3: CASSEGTGGHEQYF. As DNA, the CDR3 is TGCGCCAGCAGTGAGGGGACAGGGGGGCACGAGCAGTACTTC.

A few counts support this clonotype. This chain links TRBV4-3 with TRBJ2-1; 13 nucleotides align to TRBD2. The V gene's germline CDR1 is LGHNA and CDR2 YSLEER. Trimming removed 3 bases from V and 8 bases from J; junction bases left unmatched: 4. The CDR3 loop spans 15 amino acids. The DNA for the CDR3 is TGCGCCAGCAGCCAGGGACTAGCGGGAAGGTATGAGCAGTTCTTC. This encodes CASSQGLAGRYEQFF.

The chain carries TRBV7-9 and TRBJ2-1; 7 bases line up with TRBD2. CDR1 and CDR2 (germline): SEHNR, FQNEAQ (reference sequence). The CDR3 extends over 15 amino acids. The ends lost 4 bases at V and 8 bases at J; junction bases unmatched: 11. This CDR3 is CASSSAERERDEQFF. CDR3 DNA: TGTGCCAGCAGCTCGGCCGAGCGGGAACGGGATGAGCAGTTCTTC.

V gene TRBV5-1 combines with J gene TRBJ1-1; D is unresolved. This CDR3 is 12 amino acids long. V lost 7 bases to trimming and J lost 1 base, with 8 bases between them. Germline lookup yields CDR1 SGHRS and CDR2 YFSETQ. CDR3 loop: CASGAENTEAFF. The CDR3 region has the DNA TGCGCCAGCGGAGCAGAGAACACTGAAGCTTTCTTT.

This clonotype was counted at least ten times. The rearrangement uses TRBV9 and TRBJ2-2, with D hard to call. The V gene lost 0 bases and the J gene lost 2 bases, with 5 bases spanning the gap. This CDR3 has 14 residues. CDR1 and CDR2 (germline): SGDLS, YYNGEE. The CDR3 here is CASSVGGNTGELFF. The CDR3 DNA follows: TGTGCCAGCAGCGTAGGCGGAAACACCGGGGAGCTGTTTTTT. Based on the CDR3 plus reference TRBV9 and TRBJ2-2, the full variable domain is DSGVTQTPKHLITATGQRVTLRCSPRSGDLSVYWYQQSLDQGLQFLIQYYNGEERAKGNILERFSAQQFPDLHSELNLSSLELGDSALYFCASSVGGNTGELFFGEGSRLTVL.

This chain joins TRBV7-9 and TRBJ2-1, with no clear D. The V gene lost 7 bases and the J gene lost 9 bases, with 4 bases spanning the gap. CDR3 length equals 9 residues. Per the germline V gene, CDR1 is SEHNR and CDR2 is FQNEAQ (reference sequence). This chain's CDR3 is CASNSEQFF. Written as DNA, the CDR3 is TGTGCCAGCAACAGTGAGCAGTTCTTC.

This clonotype was counted only a few times. V gene TRBV2 combines with J gene TRBJ2-1; a possible D gene is TRBD1 (6 bases). The V gene's germline CDR1 is SNHLY and CDR2 FYNNEI. CDR3 length: 11 amino acids. V lost 5 bases and J 9 bases, leaving 8 bases between the germline ends. The CDR3 DNA is TGTGCCAGCAGTTTACAGGGTGAGCAGTTCTTC. This translates into CASSLQGEQFF.